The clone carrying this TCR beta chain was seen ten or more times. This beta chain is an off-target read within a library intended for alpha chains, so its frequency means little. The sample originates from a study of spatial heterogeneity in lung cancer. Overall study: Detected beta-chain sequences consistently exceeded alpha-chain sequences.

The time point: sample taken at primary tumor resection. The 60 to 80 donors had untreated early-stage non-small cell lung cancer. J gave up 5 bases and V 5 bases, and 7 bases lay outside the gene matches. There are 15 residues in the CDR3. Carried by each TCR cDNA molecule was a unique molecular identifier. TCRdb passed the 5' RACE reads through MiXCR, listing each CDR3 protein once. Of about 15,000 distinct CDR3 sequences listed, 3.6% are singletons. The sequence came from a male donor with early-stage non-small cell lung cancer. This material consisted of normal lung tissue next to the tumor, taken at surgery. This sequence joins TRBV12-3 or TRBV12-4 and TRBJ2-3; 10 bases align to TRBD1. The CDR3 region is CASSGIDRGQDTQYF. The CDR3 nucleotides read TGTGCCAGCAGTGGAATCGACAGGGGGCAAGATACGCAGTATTTT.